This T cell receptor (beta chain) was retrieved from a study of T cell changes during pregnancy in multiple sclerosis. After removal of 2 bases from V and 0 bases from J, the junction contained 10 bases not matched to a gene. The CDR3 runs 18 residues. Germline values: CDR1 SEHNR, CDR2 FQNEAQ (reference sequence). This table comes from immunoSEQ multiplex PCR, and its TCRdb copy is limited to in-frame clones, with some not included. The table lists tens of thousands of clones, 93% of them singletons. Sequencing used CD8+ T cells from peripheral blood mononuclear cells, obtained in the third trimester of pregnancy. This TCR was sampled from a female donor with multiple sclerosis, enrolled in a pregnancy study. V is TRBV7-9 and J is TRBJ2-1; 7 nucleotides agree with TRBD2. The CDR3 sequence is CASSLPKGTGGSYNEQFF. The CDR3 region has the DNA TGTGCCAGCAGCTTACCAAAGGGGACGGGGGGCTCCTACAATGAGCAGTTCTTC.